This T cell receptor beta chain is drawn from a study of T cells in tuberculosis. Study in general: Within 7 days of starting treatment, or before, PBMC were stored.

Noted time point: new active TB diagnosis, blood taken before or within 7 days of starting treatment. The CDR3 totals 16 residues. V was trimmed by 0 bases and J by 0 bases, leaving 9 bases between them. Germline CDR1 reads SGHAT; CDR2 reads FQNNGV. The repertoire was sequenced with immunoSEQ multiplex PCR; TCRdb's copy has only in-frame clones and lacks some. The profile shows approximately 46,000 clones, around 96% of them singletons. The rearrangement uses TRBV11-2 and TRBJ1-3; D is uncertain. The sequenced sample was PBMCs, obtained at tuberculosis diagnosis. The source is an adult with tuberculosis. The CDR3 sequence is CASSLDPLDSGNTIYF. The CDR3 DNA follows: TGTGCCAGCAGCTTAGATCCCCTAGACTCTGGAAACACCATATATTTT.